The 15 T cell receptor beta chains presented below share a single source sample, sequenced in a study of T-cell memory formation after mild COVID-19. A single record per CDR3 protein comes from TCRdb applying MiXCR to the 5' RACE reads. The table shows around 300,000 distinct CDR3 sequences, with approximately 15% occurring only once. Source material: PBMCs or a T cell subset sorted from them (not recorded which). The receptors originated from a man between 18 and 29 years old who had mild COVID-19 (a few samples of this study predate the infection). Cell type and time point are not known.

This sequence joins TRBV4-3 and TRBJ2-5; 7 bases are a match to TRBD2. The CDR3 contains 15 residues. CDR1 and CDR2 (germline): LGHNA, YSLEER. V shed 1 base and J 5 bases; nucleotides not matched to a gene: 7. The CDR3 protein is CASSQGGRARETQYF. CDR3 DNA sequence: TGCGCCAGCAGCCAAGGGGGGAGGGCCCGGGAGACCCAGTACTTC.

The chain is built from TRBV9 and TRBJ1-5; D ambiguous. Germline CDR1 and CDR2: SGDLS and YYNGEE. The length of the CDR3 is 15 residues. Trimming took off 0 bases at V and 0 bases at J, with 7 bases between the two ends. CDR3 bases: TGTGCCAGCAGCGTAGGGGGTAATAGCAATCAGCCCCAGCATTTT. This translates into CASSVGGNSNQPQHF.

The CDR3 DNA sequence: TGTGCCAGCAGCTTATTGGGGGGCGCTGGGGCCAACGTCCTGACTTTC. Translating it yields CASSLLGGAGANVLTF. The V and J genes are TRBV7-6 and TRBJ2-6, with D perhaps assigned TRBD1 or TRBD2 (6 bases each). Trimming removed 2 bases at V and 2 bases at J, with 10 bases between. CDR1 and CDR2 (germline): SGHVS, FNYEAQ. CDR3 size: 16 residues.

V usage is TRBV7-2 and J usage is TRBJ1-1; D gene ambiguous. This CDR3 has 13 amino acids. The V gene's germline CDR1 is SGHTA and CDR2 FQGNSA. V lost 3 bases and J lost 7, with 12 bases in between. The CDR3 sequence: CASSFSVGFEAFF. DNA for the CDR3: TGTGCCAGCAGCTTTAGCGTTGGGTTTGAAGCTTTCTTT.

The V gene is TRBV3-1, the J gene TRBJ2-2, with TRBD1 identical over 10 bases. V was clipped by 7 bases and J by 3 bases; unmatched bases: 5. The CDR3 has 15 residues. In germline, CDR1 is LGHDT, CDR2 YNNKEL (reference sequence). CDR3 DNA: TGTGCCAGCAACCCCGGGACAGGGGACACCGGGGAGCTGTTTTTT. Its translation: CASNPGTGDTGELFF.

This clonotype has just a few counts. The chain joins TRBV12-3 or TRBV12-4 to TRBJ2-2; D perhaps matches TRBD2 (7 bases). CDR3 length equals 14 residues. Deletions cut 7 bases from V and 4 bases from J, with 13 bases between. In DNA, the CDR3 is TGTGCCAGCAAAAAAGGGGGGGGCACCGGGGAGCTGTTTTTT. The encoded protein is CASKKGGGTGELFF.

This sequence joins TRBV7-2 and TRBJ2-5; D remains ambiguous. V lost 1 base and J 5 bases, leaving 20 bases between the germline ends. Germline CDR1 SGHTA, CDR2 FQGNSA. This CDR3 contains 17 residues. This CDR3 reads CASSLVAQIRARETQYF. In nucleotides, the CDR3 is TGTGCCAGCAGCTTAGTCGCCCAAATTAGGGCCCGGGAGACCCAGTACTTC.

This clonotype has only a few counts. V usage is TRBV6-2 or TRBV6-3 and J usage is TRBJ2-7, with D maybe TRBD2 (7 bases). The germline CDR1 and CDR2 sequences are MNHEY and SVGEGT. The V end was cut by 2 bases, the J end by 7 bases, with 12 bases between. CDR3 size: 13 residues. DNA of the CDR3: TGTGCCAGCAGTTACCGGGGGGCGGAAGAGCAGTACGTC. Translation: CASSYRGAEEQYV.

This clonotype was counted between two and nine times. The chain is built from TRBV20-1 and TRBJ2-1, with 11 bases that match TRBD2. There are 16 residues in the CDR3. The ends lost 6 bases at V and 0 bases at J; junction bases unmatched: 7. CDR1 DFQATT and CDR2 SNEGSKA come from the germline V gene (reference sequence). The CDR3 region has the DNA TGCAGTGCCAAGGGAGGGACTAGCGGCTCCTACAATGAGCAGTTCTTC. This gives the protein CSAKGGTSGSYNEQFF.

The chain has TRBV12-3 or TRBV12-4 and TRBJ1-5; D possibly corresponds to TRBD1 (5 bases). CDR3 length: 13 amino acids. V lost 10 bases and J lost 0, with 10 bases in between. CDR3 residues: CATAGVSNQPQHF. The CDR3 coding sequence is TGTGCCACCGCGGGGGTTAGCAATCAGCCCCAGCATTTT.

The table lists this clonotype with a few counts. The genes are TRBV5-1 and TRBJ1-4; D gene unclear. This CDR3 comprises 15 residues. The germline gives CDR1 SGHRS, CDR2 YFSETQ. Trimming cost V 2 bases and J 6 bases, with 14 bases left between them. CDR3 in DNA: TGCGCCAGCAGCTTAATGGGCCAGCGGGATGAAAAACTGTTTTTT. It translates to CASSLMGQRDEKLFF.

The rearrangement uses TRBV9 and TRBJ1-4; TRBD1 might be the D (6 bases). The V gene lost 0 bases and the J gene lost 7 bases, with 10 bases spanning the gap. The V gene's germline CDR1 is SGDLS and CDR2 YYNGEE. The CDR3 runs to 14 residues. The CDR3 DNA reads TGTGCCAGCAGCGTAGCCAGGGGCGGTGAAAAACTGTTTTTT. Protein product: CASSVARGGEKLFF. The whole variable domain, filled in from reference TRBV9 and TRBJ1-4, reads DSGVTQTPKHLITATGQRVTLRCSPRSGDLSVYWYQQSLDQGLQFLIQYYNGEERAKGNILERFSAQQFPDLHSELNLSSLELGDSALYFCASSVARGGEKLFFGSGTQLSVL.

The CDR3 coding sequence is TGTGCCAGCAGTTTTTTCGGGGACACTGACACTGAAGCTTTCTTT. Protein sequence: CASSFFGDTDTEAFF. The genes are TRBV28 and TRBJ1-1; maybe TRBD1 (6 bases). CDR1 is MDHEN and CDR2 is SYDVKM in the germline V gene. Trimming left V 3 bases short and J 3 bases short, with 14 bases between. The CDR3 has 15 amino acids.

The CDR3 here is CASSFLRRELFF. DNA of the CDR3: TGTGCCAGCAGCTTTCTGCGCCGGGAGCTGTTTTTT. This chain uses TRBV7-9 with TRBJ2-2; the D is unclear. This CDR3 has 12 amino acids. CDR1 and CDR2 from the germline V gene are SEHNR and FQNEAQ (reference sequence). V shed 3 bases and J shed 9 bases, with 8 bases lying between them.

This rearrangement joins TRBV20-1 to TRBJ1-2, with TRBD1 as a possible D gene (5 bases). V lost 1 base and J 5 bases, leaving 11 bases between the germline ends. Germline lookup yields CDR1 DFQATT and CDR2 SNEGSKA (reference sequence). CDR3 length: 13 residues. CDR3 in DNA: TGCAGTGCTAGAGGGGGCGCATTATATGGCTACACCTTC. Residues: CSARGGALYGYTF.